A single sample gave rise to the 18 T cell receptor beta chains below, sequenced in a study of CD8+ T cells in alopecia areata. Investigators isolated RNA and reverse transcribed it into cDNA to act as the sequencing template. Here immunoSEQ multiplex PCR was the method, and the copy in TCRdb shows in-frame clones only, minus some. The sample contains about 74,000 clones, approximately 30% of which appear only once. Treatment meaning: oral pan-JAK inhibitor, 5-10 mg twice daily. The sequenced sample was CD8+ T cells sorted from blood, obtained at week 4, from a patient treated with tofacitinib. Receptor source: a human donor with alopecia areata.

In the case of this clone: The same CDR3 also results from other DNA sequences found in this sample. The chain links TRBV29-1 to TRBJ2-7; no firm D call. CDR3 length: 13 residues. Trimming removed 1 base from V and 0 bases from J, with 7 bases in between. Germline-derived CDR1 and CDR2 are SQVTM and ANQGSEA. The CDR3 bases are TGCAGCGTTGAAGGGCAGAGCTCCTACGAGCAGTACTTC. Protein: CSVEGQSSYEQYF.

V is TRBV4-3 and J is TRBJ2-3; 7 positions match TRBD1. The CDR3 has 15 amino acids. Germline-derived CDR1 and CDR2 are LGHNA and YSLEER. The junction had 2 bases not matched to a gene; V was cut back by 0 bases and J by 2 bases. The CDR3 coding sequence is TGCGCCAGCAGCCAAGACAGGGGGATCACAGATACGCAGTATTTT. Its protein is CASSQDRGITDTQYF.

The chain has TRBV2 and TRBJ2-1; TRBD2 aligns across 11 bases. The CDR3 consists of 16 residues. Germline V gene lookup returns CDR1 SNHLY and CDR2 FYNNEI. The V and J ends lost 4 bases and 1 base, in that order; junction bases with no gene match: 3. The CDR3 DNA sequence: TGTGCCAGCAGTGTTAGCGGGAGGGAATCCTACAATGAGCAGTTCTTC. This encodes CASSVSGRESYNEQFF.

This sequence joins TRBV30 and TRBJ2-1; the D gene is possibly TRBD2 (5 bases). Germline loops: CDR1 GTSNPN, CDR2 SVGIG (reference sequence). The CDR3 extends over 12 amino acids. V was trimmed by 2 bases and J by 5 bases, leaving 7 bases between them. CDR3 sequence reads: CAWSPADNEQFF. CDR3 DNA sequence: TGTGCCTGGAGTCCAGCGGACAATGAGCAGTTCTTC.

This clone was seen more than once but under ten times. The chain uses TRBV19 and TRBJ2-7; TRBD1 aligns across 12 bases. The CDR3 extends over 15 amino acids. Germline V CDR1 and CDR2: LNHDA, SQIVND (reference sequence). V was clipped by 6 bases and J by 4 bases; unmatched bases: 7. The CDR3 DNA reads as TGTGCCAGTAGCGCCGGGACAGGGGGCATTTACGAGCAGTACTTC. Its protein is CASSAGTGGIYEQYF.

The chain joins TRBV15 to TRBJ1-5, with 9 bases lining up with TRBD1. Germline values: CDR1 LNHNV, CDR2 YYDKDF (reference sequence). The CDR3 runs 16 residues. The V and J ends lost 1 base and 0 bases, in that order; junction bases with no gene match: 1. This CDR3 reads CATSRGTGDSNQPQHF. Here the CDR3 DNA reads TGTGCCACCAGCAGAGGGACAGGGGATAGCAATCAGCCCCAGCATTTT.

The chain has TRBV2 and TRBJ1-2, with D maybe TRBD1 (5 bases). This CDR3 contains 14 residues. Trimming left V 4 bases short and J 7 bases short, with 16 bases between. Germline V gene sequence: CDR1 SNHLY, CDR2 FYNNEI. For the CDR3, the DNA is TGTGCCAGCAGTGGGGGGTTAGGCGGCTTTGGCTACACCTTC. Its translation: CASSGGLGGFGYTF.

The chain couples TRBV30 to TRBJ2-7, with a possible D match to TRBD1 (7 bases). Trimming took off 1 base at V and 4 bases at J, with 14 bases between the two ends. The CDR3 runs to 14 residues. The germline V gene has CDR1 GTSNPN and CDR2 SVGIG (reference sequence). CDR3 in amino acids: CAWSAATGRYEQYF. The CDR3 nucleotides read TGTGCCTGGAGTGCTGCGACAGGGAGGTACGAGCAGTACTTC.

This clone occurred a few times. The chain uses TRBV23-1 and TRBJ2-7; D is perhaps TRBD1 (5 bases). TRBV23-1 is identified as an open reading frame with a role that is uncertain. V lost 4 bases and J lost 2, with 12 bases in between. The CDR3 contains 14 residues. The DNA for the CDR3 is TGCGCCAGCAGTCGGACGACAGAACCCTACGAGCAGTACTTC. Its protein is CASSRTTEPYEQYF.

The gene calls are TRBV15 and TRBJ2-7; D unresolved. The germline CDR1 and CDR2 sequences are LNHNV and YYDKDF (reference sequence). Trimming removed 5 bases from V and 4 bases from J, with 12 bases in between. The CDR3 is 13 residues long. For the CDR3, the DNA is TGTGCCACCAGCGTCCCACTCGGTTACGAGCAGTACTTC. Translating gives CATSVPLGYEQYF.

This clone was counted a few times. The V and J genes are TRBV10-3 and TRBJ1-4, with D uncertain. The CDR3 extends over 12 amino acids. From germline, CDR1 is ENHRY and CDR2 SYGVKD. V dropped 0 bases and J dropped 7 bases, with 3 bases sitting between them. The CDR3 DNA reads TGTGCCATCAGTGAGTCGAGTGAAAAACTGTTTTTT. Amino acid sequence: CAISESSEKLFF.

The chain combines TRBV28 with TRBJ1-5; 7 bases are shared with TRBD1. The V gene end was trimmed by 7 bases and the J gene end by 6 bases; junction bases not matched to a gene: 9. The CDR3 is made up of 14 amino acids. The germline V gene encodes CDR1 MDHEN and CDR2 SYDVKM. The CDR3 is CASIFRTGSQPQHF. The CDR3 region has the DNA TGTGCCAGCATCTTCCGGACAGGCTCTCAGCCCCAGCATTTT.

The V and J genes are TRBV29-1 and TRBJ2-3; D gene uncertain. Germline assignment: CDR1 SQVTM and CDR2 ANQGSEA. The CDR3 is 15 amino acids. Trimming left V 4 bases short and J 6 bases short, with 20 bases between. The CDR3 region is CSVGLVDGSTDTQYF. DNA of the CDR3: TGCAGCGTTGGACTTGTAGACGGATCCACCGATACGCAGTATTTT.

The chain employs TRBV7-6 and TRBJ1-2, with no clear D. The germline CDR1 and CDR2 sequences are SGHVS and FNYEAQ. V was clipped by 5 bases and J by 5 bases, with 15 bases between them. This CDR3 comprises 14 residues. In DNA, the CDR3 is TGTGCCAGCAGCCCCGGACGGACTCGGTATGGCTACACCTTC. Encoded protein: CASSPGRTRYGYTF.

The V gene is TRBV29-1, the J gene TRBJ2-3, with D possibly being TRBD2 (5 bases). Trimming removed 7 bases at V and 1 base at J, with 9 bases between. The length of the CDR3 is 12 residues. The germline V gene encodes CDR1 SQVTM and CDR2 ANQGSEA. CDR3 in DNA: TGCAGCGCCCCCGGGGGCACAGATACGCAGTATTTT. Amino acids: CSAPGGTDTQYF.

V and J are TRBV29-1 and TRBJ2-7; a weak D match, TRBD2 (5 bases). This CDR3 contains 14 residues. CDR1 SQVTM and CDR2 ANQGSEA come from the germline V gene. Trimming pared 5 bases from V and 5 bases from J, leaving 19 bases between. Written as DNA, the CDR3 is TGCAGCGTTCAAGCTATCCGGGAAAACGACGAGCAGTACTTC. Its translation: CSVQAIRENDEQYF.

The chain carries TRBV29-1 and TRBJ1-5, with TRBD1 as a possible D gene (6 bases). V lost 4 bases, J lost 4 bases, and 11 bases lay in between. Germline CDR1 is SQVTM and CDR2 is ANQGSEA. The CDR3 contains 13 residues. CDR3 sequence (DNA): TGCAGCGTTGCAGGGGCCCTAAATCAGCCCCAGCATTTT. Amino acids: CSVAGALNQPQHF. Full variable domain (missing parts from reference TRBV29-1 and TRBJ1-5): SAVISQKPSRDICQRGTSLTIQCQVDSQVTMMFWYRQQPGQSLTLIATANQGSEATYESGFVIDKFPISRPNLTFSTLTVSNMSPEDSSIYLCSVAGALNQPQHFGDGTRLSIL.

The sample holds one count of this clone. The chain joins TRBV27 to TRBJ2-7, with D perhaps matching TRBD1 (7 bases). The V end was cut by 7 bases, the J end by 2 bases, with 15 bases between. CDR3 length: 14 amino acids. Germline V gives CDR1 MNHEY, CDR2 SMNVEV (reference sequence). CDR3 DNA: TGTGCCAGCAAGGAGGGGGACAGCCCCTACGAGCAGTACTTC. Translating it yields CASKEGDSPYEQYF.